This record concerns one T cell receptor beta chain sequence. Germline-derived CDR1 and CDR2 are SGHDN and FVKESK. The CDR3 consists of 13 residues. The junction had 3 bases not matched to a gene; V was cut back by 6 bases and J by 4 bases. Per the original methods: Reference gene primers were amplified, and this amplification served to estimate nucleated cell counts. Repertoires were generated with immunoSEQ multiplex PCR, while TCRdb's copy carries only in-frame clones and drops some. The V and J calls and clone size come from that table; D and trimming were worked out from the DNA. In the table there are fewer than 200,000 clones, around two thirds of which are singletons. The data originate from a study of blood T cell repertoires in COVID-19.

The sequence derives from a woman at least 80 years old with acute or convalescent COVID-19. Sequences were obtained from peripheral blood. V is TRBV14 and J is TRBJ2-5; 9 bases are shared with TRBD1. CDR3 DNA: TGTGCCAGCAGTACAGGGGGCCGAGAGACCCAGTACTTC. Its translation: CASSTGGRETQYF.